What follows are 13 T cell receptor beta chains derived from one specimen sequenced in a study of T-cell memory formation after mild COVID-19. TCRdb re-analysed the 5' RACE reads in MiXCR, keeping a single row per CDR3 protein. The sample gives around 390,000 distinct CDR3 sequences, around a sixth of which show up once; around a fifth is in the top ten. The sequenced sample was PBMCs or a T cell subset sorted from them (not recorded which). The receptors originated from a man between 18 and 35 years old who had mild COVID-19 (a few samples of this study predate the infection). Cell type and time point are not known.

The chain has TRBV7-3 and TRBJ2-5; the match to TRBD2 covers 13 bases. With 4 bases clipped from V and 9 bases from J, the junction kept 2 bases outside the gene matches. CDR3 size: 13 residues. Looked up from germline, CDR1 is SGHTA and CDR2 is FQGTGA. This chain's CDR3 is CASSSGLAGAQYF. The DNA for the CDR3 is TGTGCCAGCAGCTCTGGACTAGCGGGGGCCCAGTACTTC.

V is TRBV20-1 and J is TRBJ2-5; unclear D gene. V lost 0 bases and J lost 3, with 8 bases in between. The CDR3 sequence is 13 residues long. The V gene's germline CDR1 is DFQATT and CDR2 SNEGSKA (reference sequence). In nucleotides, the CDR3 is TGCAGTGCTAGAGATTCCAGTAAAGAGACCCAGTACTTC. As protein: CSARDSSKETQYF.

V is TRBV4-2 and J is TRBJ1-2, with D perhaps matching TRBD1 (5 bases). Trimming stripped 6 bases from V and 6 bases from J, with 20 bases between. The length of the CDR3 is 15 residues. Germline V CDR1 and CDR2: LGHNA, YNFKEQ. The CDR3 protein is CASSKSSTAEDGYTF. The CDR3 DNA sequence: TGTGCCAGCAGTAAAAGTTCGACAGCCGAGGATGGCTACACCTTC.

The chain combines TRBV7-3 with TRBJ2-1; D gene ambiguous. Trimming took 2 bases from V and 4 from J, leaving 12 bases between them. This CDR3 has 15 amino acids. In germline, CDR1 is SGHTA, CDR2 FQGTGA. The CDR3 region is CASSLDSIPYNEQFF. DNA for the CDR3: TGTGCCAGCAGCTTAGATAGCATCCCGTACAATGAGCAGTTCTTC.

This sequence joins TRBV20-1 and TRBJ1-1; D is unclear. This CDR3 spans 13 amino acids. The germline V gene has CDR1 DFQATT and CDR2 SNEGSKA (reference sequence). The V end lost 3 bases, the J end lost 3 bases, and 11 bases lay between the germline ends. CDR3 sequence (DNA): TGCAGTGCTAGTTACTACGGGGACACTGAAGCTTTCTTT. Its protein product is CSASYYGDTEAFF.

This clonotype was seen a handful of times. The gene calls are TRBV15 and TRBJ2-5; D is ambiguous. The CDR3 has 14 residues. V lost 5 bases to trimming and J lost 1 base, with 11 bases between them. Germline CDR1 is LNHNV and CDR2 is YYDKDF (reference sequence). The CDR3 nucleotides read TGTGCCACCAGCCTAGAAAGGGTCCAAGAGACCCAGTACTTC. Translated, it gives CATSLERVQETQYF.

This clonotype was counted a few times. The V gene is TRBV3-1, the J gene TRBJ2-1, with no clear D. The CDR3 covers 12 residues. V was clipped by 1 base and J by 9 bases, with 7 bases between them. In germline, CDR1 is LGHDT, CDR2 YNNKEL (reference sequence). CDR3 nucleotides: TGTGCCAGCAGCCAAGTTGACGTTGAGCAGTTCTTC. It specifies CASSQVDVEQFF.

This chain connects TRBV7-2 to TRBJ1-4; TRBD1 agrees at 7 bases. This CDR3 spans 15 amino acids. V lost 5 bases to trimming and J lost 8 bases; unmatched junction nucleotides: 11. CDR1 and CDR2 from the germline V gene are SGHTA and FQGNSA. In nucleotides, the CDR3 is TGTGCCAGCAGCCCCCGGACAGGAGAGTCGGAAAAACTGTTTTTT. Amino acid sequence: CASSPRTGESEKLFF.

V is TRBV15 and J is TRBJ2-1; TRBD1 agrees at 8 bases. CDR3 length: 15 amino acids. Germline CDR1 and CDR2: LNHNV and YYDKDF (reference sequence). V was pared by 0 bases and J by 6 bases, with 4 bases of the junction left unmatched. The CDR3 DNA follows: TGTGCCACCAGCAGAGAGACGACAGGGGTCAATGAGCAGTTCTTC. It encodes CATSRETTGVNEQFF. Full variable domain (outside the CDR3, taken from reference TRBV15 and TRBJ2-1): DAMVIQNPRYQVTQFGKPVTLSCSQTLNHNVMYWYQQKSSQAPKLLFHYYDKDFNNEADTPDNFQSRRPNTSFCFLDIRSPGLGDTAMYLCATSRETTGVNEQFFGPGTRLTVL.

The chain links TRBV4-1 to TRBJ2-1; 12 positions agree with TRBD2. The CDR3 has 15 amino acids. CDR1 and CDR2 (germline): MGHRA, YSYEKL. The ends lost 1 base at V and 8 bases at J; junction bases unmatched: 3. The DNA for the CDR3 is TGCGCCAGCAGCCAAGTACTAGCGGGGGGCCATGAGCAGTTCTTC. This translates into CASSQVLAGGHEQFF.

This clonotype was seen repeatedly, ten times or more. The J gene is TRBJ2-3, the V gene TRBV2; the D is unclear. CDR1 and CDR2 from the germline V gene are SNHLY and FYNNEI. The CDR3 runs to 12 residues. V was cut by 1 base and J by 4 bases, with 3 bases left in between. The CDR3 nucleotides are TGTGCCAGCAGTGAAGTGTCAGATACGCAGTATTTT. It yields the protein CASSEVSDTQYF. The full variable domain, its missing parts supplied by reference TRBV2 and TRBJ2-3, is EPEVTQTPSHQVTQMGQEVILRCVPISNHLYFYWYRQILGQKVEFLVSFYNNEISEKSEIFDDQFSVERPDGSNFTLKIRSTKLEDSAMYFCASSEVSDTQYFGPGTRLTVL.

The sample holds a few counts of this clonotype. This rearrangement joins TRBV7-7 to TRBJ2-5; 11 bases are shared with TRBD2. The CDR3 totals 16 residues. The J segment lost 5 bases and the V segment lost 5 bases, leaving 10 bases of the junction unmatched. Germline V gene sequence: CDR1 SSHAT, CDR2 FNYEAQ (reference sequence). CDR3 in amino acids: CASSPQTSGVQETQYF. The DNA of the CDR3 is TGTGCCAGCAGCCCCCAGACTAGCGGGGTTCAGGAGACCCAGTACTTC.

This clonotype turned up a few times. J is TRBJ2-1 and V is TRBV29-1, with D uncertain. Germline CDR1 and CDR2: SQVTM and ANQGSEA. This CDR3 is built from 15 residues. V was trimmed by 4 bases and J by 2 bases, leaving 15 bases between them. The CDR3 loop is CSVGSERRPYNEQFF. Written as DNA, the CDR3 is TGCAGCGTTGGTTCGGAGCGAAGGCCCTACAATGAGCAGTTCTTC.